This T cell receptor (beta chain) derives from a study of Ad26.COV2.S vaccination and SARS-CoV-2 variants. As for this clone: Its antigen is not known.

V gave up 1 base and J gave up 6 bases; unmatched junction bases: 5. Germline CDR1 is SGDLS and CDR2 is YYNGEE. CDR3 size: 14 residues. General study findings and limits: Substantial breadth in spike-specific CD8+ and CD4+ T cell responses was reportedly seen after vaccination. Similar non-spike TCR breadth was observed in recipients of vaccine and of placebo.

The repertoire was sequenced with immunoSEQ multiplex PCR; TCRdb's copy has only in-frame clones and lacks some. The sample records 250,000 to 300,000 clones, about 90% being singletons. The treatment here: around 19 received Ad26.COV2.S at low or high dose, single or two shots; about five received placebo; per-sample allocation not given. Material that was analyzed had been drawn on day 63 after the first vaccine or placebo injection. An 18-55-year-old adult in Boston served as donor. The chain uses TRBV9 and TRBJ2-5; 8 bases match TRBD2. The sequence was obtained from a person between 18 and 59 years old who received the Ad26.COV2.S COVID-19 vaccine or a placebo. The sample here was peripheral blood, taken in a trial of Ad26.COV2.S vaccine versus placebo. Here the CDR3 reads CASSVNGGAKTQYF. In DNA form, the CDR3 reads TGTGCCAGCAGCGTAAACGGGGGGGCCAAGACCCAGTACTTC.